This TCR beta chain emerged from a study of blood T cell repertoires in COVID-19. Turning to the study itself: Acute and convalescent COVID-19 samples came from the United States, Italy and Spain. In each case, the material was cDNA or gDNA derived from T cells, B-cell-depleted T cells, or PBMCs.

Original methodology: Reference gene primer amplification in the assay estimated nucleated cell counts. Sequencing used immunoSEQ multiplex PCR; TCRdb keeps in-frame clones, though not all of them. V and J calls and clone size are those listed in that table; D and trimming were worked out from the DNA. The sample includes roughly 38,000 clones, roughly nine tenths of them seen just once. This CDR3 is 16 amino acids long. Per germline, CDR1 SEHNR and CDR2 FQNEAQ (reference sequence). Trimming took off 4 bases at V and 0 bases at J, with 13 bases between the two ends. The chain joins TRBV7-9 to TRBJ2-4, with D possibly TRBD2 on 5 matching bases. Sequencing was done on a sample of peripheral blood. The TCR comes from a man between 45 and 60 years old in a cohort sampled during active COVID-19. The CDR3, as DNA: TGTGCCAGCAGCTCCGTCCGGGGTTTAGCCAAAAACATTCAGTACTTC. It is translated as CASSSVRGLAKNIQYF.